The present T cell receptor beta chain was sequenced within a study of PD-1 blockade in classical Hodgkin lymphoma. The V end lost 1 base, the J end lost 7 bases, and 10 bases lay between the germline ends. The CDR3 runs 14 residues. Germline loops: CDR1 SEHNR, CDR2 FQNEAQ (reference sequence). All the patients suffered relapse after autologous stem cell transplantation, and brentuximab vedotin exposure differed. Measured with immunoSEQ multiplex PCR; TCRdb has only the in-frame clones, and not every one. Here the sample spans some 96,000 clones, roughly 81% being singletons. Source: peripheral blood mononuclear cells (PBMCs), taken before the second cycle of nivolumab. The receptor's source is a human donor with classical Hodgkin lymphoma. The chain uses TRBV7-9 and TRBJ2-2; tentatively, D is TRBD1 or TRBD2 (5 bases each). CDR3: CASSLGSGLGELFF. For the CDR3, the DNA is TGTGCCAGCAGCTTAGGCTCGGGGCTCGGGGAGCTGTTTTTT.